Described below is a single TCR beta chain sequence and its context. Its antigen remains unidentified. Assay used: immunoSEQ multiplex PCR; TCRdb lists only in-frame clones, some missing. The table includes 1.5 million to 2.5 million clones, over 85% detected once. V trimming: 7 bases; J trimming: 5 bases; junction bases outside the gene matches: 5. Per germline, CDR1 SGHNT and CDR2 YYREEE (reference sequence). This CDR3 contains 14 residues. CD45RO-negative CD8 cells positively selected for CCR7 made up the naive population, which excluded terminally differentiated effector memory CD45RA+ cells. The data were taken from a study of shared clonotypes between healthy human individuals. Study background: Each donor had three CD4 naive, three CD4 memory, two CD8 naive and one CD8 memory plate.

General study points: Naive subsets generally had larger estimated richness than memory subsets. About 5% of naive CD4 clonotypes were common to a few donors.

This receptor was obtained from a man aged 18 to 29 in good health. The gene calls are TRBV5-4 and TRBJ2-3; 12 nucleotides line up with TRBD2. The sample was naive CD8+ T cells sorted from blood. The CDR3 loop is CASHLAGGGDTQYF. The CDR3 bases are TGTGCCAGCCACCTAGCGGGGGGGGGAGATACGCAGTATTTT.